A selection of T cell receptor beta chains follows, all from one sample in a study of cytomegalovirus exposure and HLA in healthy donors. Measured with immunoSEQ multiplex PCR; TCRdb has only the in-frame clones, and not every one. The sample has around 140,000 clones; about 87% are singletons. Sequencing was done on a sample of PBMCs. These TCRs come from a man aged 18 to 30 in good health and CMV-seropositive. The CDR3 runs from the conserved cysteine through the conserved F or W. The D gene is left open where the match is weak. For some rows the clone size is stated as once, few or many, or as a class when expanded; others skip it.

>NA|NA|TRBJ1-1|TRBV9
CASTGGTDMNTEAFF
TGTGCCAGCACAGGTGGCACCGACATGAACACTGAAGCTTTCTTT
>NA|TRBD2|TRBJ2-1|TRBV7-8
CASSSTVAGLNNEQFF
TGTGCCAGCAGCTCAACCGTAGCGGGCCTCAACAATGAGCAGTTCTTC
>NA|TRBD1|TRBJ2-5|TRBV7-6
CASSLSGTGYQETQYF
TGTGCCAGCAGCTTATCGGGGACAGGGTACCAAGAGACCCAGTACTTC
>NA|TRBD2|TRBJ2-2|TRBV7-8
CASSLVGTSGRRTGELFF
TGTGCCAGCAGCTTAGTCGGTACTAGCGGGAGGAGGACCGGGGAGCTGTTTTTT
>NA|TRBD1|TRBJ1-4|TRBV5-1
CASSPGQGAGNEKLFF
TGCGCCAGCAGCCCCGGACAGGGTGCCGGTAATGAAAAACTGTTTTTT
>NA|TRBD2|TRBJ2-1|TRBV5-1
CASSLAGTRYNEQFF
TGCGCCAGCAGCTTGGCCGGGACTAGGTACAATGAGCAGTTCTTC
>NA|NA|TRBJ1-5|TRBV19
CASSIDLRGLSNQPQHF
TGTGCCAGTAGTATAGATCTGAGGGGGTTAAGCAATCAGCCCCAGCATTTT
>NA|TRBD1|TRBJ1-2|TRBV13
CASSSGQGYYGYTF
TGTGCCAGCAGCTCGGGACAGGGGTACTATGGCTACACCTTC
>NA|NA|TRBJ2-5|TRBV2
CASSEGPQETQYF
TGTGCCAGCAGTGAAGGTCCTCAAGAGACCCAGTACTTC
>NA|NA|TRBJ2-6|TRBV7-6
CASRGRSGANVLTF
TGTGCCAGCAGAGGGAGATCTGGGGCCAACGTCCTGACTTTC
>NA|NA|TRBJ1-3|TRBV29-1
CSVGTGSGNTIYF
TGCAGCGTAGGAACAGGGTCCGGAAACACCATATATTTT
>NA|TRBD1|TRBJ2-1|TRBV30
CAWRNPGQTYNEQFF
TGTGCCTGGAGAAACCCGGGACAGACTTACAATGAGCAGTTCTTC
>NA|TRBD1|TRBJ2-3|TRBV9
CASMGQGPDTQYF
TGTGCCAGCATGGGACAGGGACCAGATACGCAGTATTTT
>NA|NA|TRBJ2-2|TRBV7-3
CASSQSVNRAGELFF
TGTGCCAGCAGCCAATCCGTTAACAGGGCCGGGGAGCTGTTTTTT
>NA|NA|TRBJ2-2|TRBV29-1
CSVNRDTGELFF
TGCAGCGTCAACAGGGACACCGGGGAGCTGTTTTTT
>NA|NA|TRBJ1-2|TRBV2
CASSGADRFNYGYTF
TGTGCCAGCAGTGGAGCCGACAGGTTTAACTATGGCTACACCTTC
>once|TRBD2|TRBJ2-1|TRBV5-1
CASSFPPAGESSSYNEQFF
TGCGCCAGCAGCTTCCCACCAGCGGGGGAATCCAGCTCCTACAATGAGCAGTTCTTC
>NA|TRBD1|TRBJ1-5|TRBV7-8
CASSFRGLENQPQHF
TGTGCCAGCAGCTTCAGGGGGCTAGAAAATCAGCCCCAGCATTTT
>NA|NA|TRBJ2-3|TRBV5-1
CASSLHNGADTQYF
TGCGCCAGCAGCCTTCATAACGGGGCAGATACGCAGTATTTT
>NA|TRBD1|TRBJ1-2|TRBV7-8
CASSLEGQGRNYGYTF
TGTGCCAGCAGCTTAGAGGGACAGGGTCGGAACTATGGCTACACCTTC
>NA|NA|TRBJ2-5|TRBV5-4
CASSLNTESETQYF
TGTGCCAGCAGCTTGAACACGGAGTCGGAGACCCAGTACTTC
>NA|NA|TRBJ2-7|TRBV30
CASWGGESSTSGEQYF
NA
>NA|TRBD2|TRBJ2-1|TRBV10-3
CAIRDSGRAYNEQFF
TGTGCCATCAGAGATAGCGGGAGGGCCTACAATGAGCAGTTCTTC
>NA|TRBD1|TRBJ2-3|TRBV2
CASSSGTGDTDTQYF
TGTGCCAGCTCTTCGGGGACAGGGGATACAGATACGCAGTATTTT
>NA|NA|TRBJ2-7|TRBV7-9
CASSPRGSYEQYF
TGTGCCAGCAGCCCAAGGGGCTCCTACGAGCAGTACTTC
>NA|NA|TRBJ1-2|TRBV5-5
CASSALQGAFGYTF
TGTGCCAGCAGCGCCCTACAGGGAGCCTTCGGCTACACCTTC
>NA|TRBD2|TRBJ2-5|TRBV5-1
CASSLGLAGGPETQYF
TGCGCCAGCAGCTTGGGACTAGCGGGGGGGCCGGAGACCCAGTACTTC
>NA|TRBD1|TRBJ2-7|TRBV5-1
CASSERPGQLSYEQYF
TGCGCCAGCAGCGAAAGACCGGGACAGCTTTCCTACGAGCAGTACTTC
>NA|TRBD2|TRBJ2-7|TRBV29-1
CSVGLAGDSYEQYF
TGCAGCGTGGGACTAGCGGGAGACTCTTACGAGCAGTACTTC
>NA|NA|TRBJ2-3|TRBV19
CASSILPASGDTQYF
TGTGCCAGTAGTATATTGCCCGCGTCCGGGGATACGCAGTATTTT
>NA|NA|TRBJ2-7|TRBV2
CASSVVLYEQYF
TGTGCCAGCAGTGTTGTCCTTTACGAGCAGTACTTC
>NA|TRBD1|TRBJ2-1|TRBV6-5
CASSYATQGGNEQFF
TGTGCCAGCAGTTACGCAACACAGGGGGGCAATGAGCAGTTCTTC
>NA|NA|TRBJ1-6|TRBV27
CASSPSPSSSSSYNSPLHF
TGTGCCAGCAGTCCCTCCCCCTCGTCCTCTAGCTCCTATAATTCACCCCTCCACTTT
>once|NA|TRBJ1-5|TRBV6-1
CASSFTDQPQHF
TGTGCCAGCAGTTTTACAGATCAGCCCCAGCATTTT
>NA|NA|TRBJ2-1|TRBV7-9
CASSLQGNEQFF
TGTGCCAGCAGCTTACAGGGGAATGAGCAGTTCTTC
>NA|TRBD1|TRBJ2-7|TRBV14
CASSQTRGLVPYEQYF
TGTGCCAGCAGCCAAACCAGGGGGCTGGTCCCCTACGAGCAGTACTTC
>NA|NA|TRBJ2-7|TRBV7-9
CASSRDIYEQYF
TGTGCCAGCAGCCGGGACATCTACGAGCAGTACTTC
>few|NA|TRBJ1-2|TRBV2
CASSEEWRVGYTF
TGTGCCAGCAGTGAAGAATGGAGGGTTGGCTACACCTTC
>NA|NA|TRBJ1-2|TRBV5-8
CASSFQSVYGYTF
TGTGCCAGCAGCTTTCAATCAGTCTATGGCTACACCTTC
>NA|TRBD1|TRBJ1-2|TRBV9
CASSVVGGGYTF
TGTGCCAGCAGCGTAGTAGGGGGCGGCTACACCTTC
>NA|TRBD1|TRBJ1-2|TRBV2
CASEGTDYGYTF
TGTGCCAGCGAGGGGACAGACTATGGCTACACCTTC
>NA|NA|TRBJ2-7|TRBV5-1
CASSLEAGRFQVYEQYF
TGCGCCAGCAGCTTGGAGGCAGGGCGGTTTCAGGTGTACGAGCAGTACTTC